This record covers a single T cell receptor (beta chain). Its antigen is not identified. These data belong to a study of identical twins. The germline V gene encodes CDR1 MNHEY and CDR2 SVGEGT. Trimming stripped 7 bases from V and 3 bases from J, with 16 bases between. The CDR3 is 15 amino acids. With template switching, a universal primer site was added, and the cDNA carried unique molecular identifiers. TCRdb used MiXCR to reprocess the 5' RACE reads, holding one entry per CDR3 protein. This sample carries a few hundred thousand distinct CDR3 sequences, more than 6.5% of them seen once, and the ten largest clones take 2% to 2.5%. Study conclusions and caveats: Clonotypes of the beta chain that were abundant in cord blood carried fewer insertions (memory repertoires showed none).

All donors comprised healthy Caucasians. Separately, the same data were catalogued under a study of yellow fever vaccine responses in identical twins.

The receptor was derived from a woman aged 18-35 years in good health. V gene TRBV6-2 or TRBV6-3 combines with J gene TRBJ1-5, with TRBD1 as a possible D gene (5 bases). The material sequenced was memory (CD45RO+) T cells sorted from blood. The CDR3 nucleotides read TGTGCCAGCACCAAACGTGGGGGTACCAATCAGCCCCAGCATTTT. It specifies CASTKRGGTNQPQHF.